The entry that follows covers one TCR beta chain sequence. The sorted-subset replicate PCRs were given roughly 190 ng DNA, which is tens of thousands of T cell genomes. Per the study methods: Because ImmunoSEQ provided only junction sequences with no quality scores, the filtering differed. Clones were sequenced by immunoSEQ multiplex PCR, and TCRdb holds only the in-frame ones, with some missing. The D gene and trimming were derived from the DNA, and the V and J assignments and clone size from that table. Among about 1 million clones listed, about three quarters were seen once. These data belong to a study of shared clonotypes between healthy human individuals. Trimming took off 5 bases at V and 11 bases at J, with 12 bases between the two ends. CDR1 and CDR2 from the germline V gene are SGHTA and FQGNSA. The CDR3 has 11 amino acids.

The sequence was obtained from a man aged 18-30 years in good health. The chain couples TRBV7-2 to TRBJ1-1; D perhaps matches TRBD1 (6 bases). The specimen was memory CD4+ T cells sorted from blood. The subset denotes: CD45RA-negative fraction. CDR3 sequence (DNA): TGTGCCAGCAGCAGAACAGGGTTTGCTTTCTTT. This sequence encodes CASSRTGFAFF.